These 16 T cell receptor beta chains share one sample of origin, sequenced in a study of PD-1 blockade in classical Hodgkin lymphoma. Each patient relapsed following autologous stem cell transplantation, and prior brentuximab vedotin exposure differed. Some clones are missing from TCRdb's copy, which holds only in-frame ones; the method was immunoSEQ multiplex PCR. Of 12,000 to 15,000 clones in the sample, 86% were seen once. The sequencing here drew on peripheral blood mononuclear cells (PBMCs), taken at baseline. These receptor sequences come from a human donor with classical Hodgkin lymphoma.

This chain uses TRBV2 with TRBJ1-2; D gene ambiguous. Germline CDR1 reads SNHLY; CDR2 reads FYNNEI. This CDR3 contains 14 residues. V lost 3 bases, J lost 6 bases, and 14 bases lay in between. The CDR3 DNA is TGTGCCAGCAGTGACCAGACACCCTACCATGGCTACACCTTC. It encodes CASSDQTPYHGYTF.

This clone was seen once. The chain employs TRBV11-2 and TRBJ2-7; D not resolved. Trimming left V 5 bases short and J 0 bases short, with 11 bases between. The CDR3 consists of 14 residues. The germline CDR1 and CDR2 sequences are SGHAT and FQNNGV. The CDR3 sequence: CASSPEYSSYEQYF. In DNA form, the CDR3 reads TGTGCCAGCAGCCCAGAGTACTCCTCCTACGAGCAGTACTTC.

CDR3 loop: CASSQLGSAGYEQYF. DNA for the CDR3: TGTGCCAGCAGCCAACTCGGCAGTGCGGGCTACGAGCAGTACTTC. The chain carries TRBV14 and TRBJ2-7; tentatively, D is TRBD2 (5 bases). Germline CDR1 is SGHDN and CDR2 is FVKESK. V dropped 2 bases and J dropped 3 bases, with 14 bases sitting between them. This CDR3 region has 15 residues.

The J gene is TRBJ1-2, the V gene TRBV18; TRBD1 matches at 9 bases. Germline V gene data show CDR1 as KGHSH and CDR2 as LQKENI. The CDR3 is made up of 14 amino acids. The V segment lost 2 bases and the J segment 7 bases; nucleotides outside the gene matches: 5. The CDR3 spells CASSPKGQGSGYTF. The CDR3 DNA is TGTGCCAGCTCACCAAAAGGACAGGGGAGTGGCTACACCTTC. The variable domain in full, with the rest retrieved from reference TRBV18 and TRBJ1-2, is NAGVMQNPRHLVRRRGQEARLRCSPMKGHSHVYWYRQLPEEGLKFMVYLQKENIIDESGMPKERFSAEFPKEGPSILRIQQVVRGDSAAYFCASSPKGQGSGYTFGSGTRLTVV.

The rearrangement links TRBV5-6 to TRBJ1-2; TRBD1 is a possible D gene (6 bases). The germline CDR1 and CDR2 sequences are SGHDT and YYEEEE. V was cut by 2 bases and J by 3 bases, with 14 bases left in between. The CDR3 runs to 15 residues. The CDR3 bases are TGTGCCAGCAGCTTAGCTTCCAGGGGACACTATGGCTACACCTTC. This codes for CASSLASRGHYGYTF.

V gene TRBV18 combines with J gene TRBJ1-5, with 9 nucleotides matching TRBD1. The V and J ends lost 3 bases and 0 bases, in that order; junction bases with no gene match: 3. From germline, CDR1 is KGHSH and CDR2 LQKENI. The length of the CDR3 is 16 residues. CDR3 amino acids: CASSPGDRASNQPQHF. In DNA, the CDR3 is TGTGCCAGCTCACCGGGGGACAGGGCTAGCAATCAGCCCCAGCATTTT.

Here the CDR3 reads CSVEDRVLWEGAEAFF. Here the CDR3 DNA reads TGCAGCGTTGAAGATCGGGTCTTATGGGAGGGCGCTGAAGCTTTCTTT. This chain connects TRBV29-1 to TRBJ1-1; D remains unclear. Germline V gives CDR1 SQVTM, CDR2 ANQGSEA. V was cut by 0 bases and J by 6 bases, with 20 bases left in between. This CDR3 region has 16 residues.

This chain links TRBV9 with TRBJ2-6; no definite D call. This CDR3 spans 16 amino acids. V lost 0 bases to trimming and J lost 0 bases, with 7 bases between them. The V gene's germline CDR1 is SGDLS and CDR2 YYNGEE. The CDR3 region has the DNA TGTGCCAGCAGCGTAGTGGTGACCTCTGGGGCCAACGTCCTGACTTTC. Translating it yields CASSVVVTSGANVLTF.

The CDR3 DNA follows: TGTGCCAGCGAATATGTTGTGGGGGGCGGCCAGCCCCAGCATTTT. Protein: CASEYVVGGGQPQHF. The rearrangement joins TRBV6-1 to TRBJ1-5, with D maybe TRBD1 (6 bases). The CDR3 is made up of 15 amino acids. Germline V lookup: CDR1 MNHNS, CDR2 SASEGT. Between the trimmed V and J ends, which lost 8 bases and 7 bases, there was a span of 21 bases.

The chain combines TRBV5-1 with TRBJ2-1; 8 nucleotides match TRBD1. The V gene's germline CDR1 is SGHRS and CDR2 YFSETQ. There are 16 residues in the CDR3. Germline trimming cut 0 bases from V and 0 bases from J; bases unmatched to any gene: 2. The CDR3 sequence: CASSLAGTGSYNEQFF. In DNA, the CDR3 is TGCGCCAGCAGCTTGGCAGGGACAGGCTCCTACAATGAGCAGTTCTTC.

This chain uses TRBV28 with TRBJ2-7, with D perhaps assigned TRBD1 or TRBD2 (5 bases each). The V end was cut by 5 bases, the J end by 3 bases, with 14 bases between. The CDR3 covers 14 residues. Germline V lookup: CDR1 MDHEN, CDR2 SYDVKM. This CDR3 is CASSPGVGGYEQYF. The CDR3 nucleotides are TGTGCCAGCAGTCCTGGGGTTGGGGGCTACGAGCAGTACTTC.

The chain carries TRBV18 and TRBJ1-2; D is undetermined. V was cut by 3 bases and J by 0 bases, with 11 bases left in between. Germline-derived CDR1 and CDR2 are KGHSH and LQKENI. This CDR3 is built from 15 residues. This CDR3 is CASSPGGRSNYGYTF. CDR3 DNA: TGTGCCAGCTCACCGGGCGGCAGATCTAACTATGGCTACACCTTC.

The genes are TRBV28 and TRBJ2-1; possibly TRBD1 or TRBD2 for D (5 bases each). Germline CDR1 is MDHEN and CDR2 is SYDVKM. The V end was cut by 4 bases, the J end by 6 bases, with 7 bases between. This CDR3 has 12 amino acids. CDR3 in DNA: TGTGCCAGCAGTTGGGGGTTCAATGAGCAGTTCTTC. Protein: CASSWGFNEQFF.

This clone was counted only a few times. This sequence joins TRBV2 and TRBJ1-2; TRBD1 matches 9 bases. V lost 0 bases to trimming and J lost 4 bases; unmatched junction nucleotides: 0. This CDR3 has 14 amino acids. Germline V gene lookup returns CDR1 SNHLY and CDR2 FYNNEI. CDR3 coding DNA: TGTGCCAGCAGTGAAGCGGACAGGGGCTATGGCTACACCTTC. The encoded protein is CASSEADRGYGYTF.

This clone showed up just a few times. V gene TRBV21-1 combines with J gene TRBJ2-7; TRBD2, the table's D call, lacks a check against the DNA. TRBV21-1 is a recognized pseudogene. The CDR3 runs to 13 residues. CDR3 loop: CASSTKRDPEQYF. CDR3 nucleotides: TGTGCCAGCAGCACAAAGCGGGATCCGGAGCAGTACTTC.

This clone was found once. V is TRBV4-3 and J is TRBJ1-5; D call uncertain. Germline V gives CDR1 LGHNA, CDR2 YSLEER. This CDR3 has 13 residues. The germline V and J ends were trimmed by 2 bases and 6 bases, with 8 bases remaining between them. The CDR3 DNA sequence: TGCGCCAGCAGCCAATCGTTGGGTCAGCCCCAGCATTTT. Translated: CASSQSLGQPQHF.